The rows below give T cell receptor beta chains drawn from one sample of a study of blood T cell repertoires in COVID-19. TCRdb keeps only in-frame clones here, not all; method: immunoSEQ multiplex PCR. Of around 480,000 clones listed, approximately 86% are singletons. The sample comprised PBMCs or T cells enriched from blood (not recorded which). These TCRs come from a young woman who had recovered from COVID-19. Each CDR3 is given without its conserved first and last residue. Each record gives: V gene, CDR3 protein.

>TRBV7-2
ASSLETTWVVTF
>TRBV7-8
ASSLDRVAGNTIY
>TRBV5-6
ASSFGSTGRYGYT
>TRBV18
ASSDQTMNTEAF
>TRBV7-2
ASSLGAVSGNTIY
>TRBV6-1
ASSESHSPDTQY
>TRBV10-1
ASSSSTDTQY
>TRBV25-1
ATGPPRGFDEQF
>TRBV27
ASSSTGSGGRGYT
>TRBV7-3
ASSSGPQETQY
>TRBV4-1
ASSQGPTGIQPQH
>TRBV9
ASSSAGGVTNTQY
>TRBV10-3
AISELGGSYNEQF
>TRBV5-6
ASSFGTGMGNQPQH
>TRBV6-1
ASSERVTAGFISYEQY
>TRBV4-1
ASSQPTGENYGYT
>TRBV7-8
ASSPYRGGKNIQY
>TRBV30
AWSVQTGLRVMTLH
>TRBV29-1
SVLHQQVTDTQY
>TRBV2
ASRKEREAYEQY
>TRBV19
ASSVDRGRILEQY
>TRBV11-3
ASSSGDEQY
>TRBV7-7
ASSLSGGLTDTQY
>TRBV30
AWTATGPFTEAF
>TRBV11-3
ASSPDPGTSGELF
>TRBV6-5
ASSPRGRGRKPQH
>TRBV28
ASSFMGSSYEQY
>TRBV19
ASSKGDRANEQY
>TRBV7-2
ASTDPGLAGAKY
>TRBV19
ASSVPGQARGYT
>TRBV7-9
ASSVFLADTQY
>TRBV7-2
ASSSSTRGQNFNTEAF
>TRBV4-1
ASSQGGQGYEQY
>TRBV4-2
ASSPGTSGGRTGELF
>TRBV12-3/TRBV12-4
ASSLRGEQY
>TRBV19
ASSNPQGVGTEAF
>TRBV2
ASSVRQGGIDYGYT
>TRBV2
ASQLSGLKEKLF
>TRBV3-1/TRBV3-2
ASSRQNYNEKLF
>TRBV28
ASIGRENTEAF
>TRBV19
ASSINFLGGTEAF
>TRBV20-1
SARSSYEQY
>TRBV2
ASSLDREQPQH
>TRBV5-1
ASSLDGTSGDSYNEQF
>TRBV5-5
ASSLAAGGPVEYGYT
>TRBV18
ASSGQGAMGEAF
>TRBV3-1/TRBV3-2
ASSEGLGGEGNNEQF
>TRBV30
AWSGGHNEQF
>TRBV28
ATLSTGRTEQF
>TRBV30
AWSLSSAYGYT
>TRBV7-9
ASSGPTGGSEQY
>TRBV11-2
ASSLGWGRDYGYT
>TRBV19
ASKKDFSSGNTIY